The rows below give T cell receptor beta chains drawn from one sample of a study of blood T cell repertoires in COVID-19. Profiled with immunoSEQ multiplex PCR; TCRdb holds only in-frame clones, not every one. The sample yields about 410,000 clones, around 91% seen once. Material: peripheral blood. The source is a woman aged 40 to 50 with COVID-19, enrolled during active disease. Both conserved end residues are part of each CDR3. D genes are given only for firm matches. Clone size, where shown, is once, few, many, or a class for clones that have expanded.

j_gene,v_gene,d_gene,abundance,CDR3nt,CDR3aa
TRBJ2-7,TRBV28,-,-,TGTGCCAGCAGTCCCTTCTACGAGCAGTACTTC,CASSPFYEQYF
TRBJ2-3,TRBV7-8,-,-,TGTGCCAGCAGCTTAATAAACAGCGGGGATACGCAGTATTTT,CASSLINSGDTQYF
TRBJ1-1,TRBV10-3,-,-,TGTGCCATCAGAGGGACGGGGGACACTGAAGCTTTCTTT,CAIRGTGDTEAFF
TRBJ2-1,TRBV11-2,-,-,TGTGCCAGCAGCCCCACAACGAGACTAGTTAACAATGAGCAGTTCTTC,CASSPTTRLVNNEQFF
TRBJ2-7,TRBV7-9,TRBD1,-,TGTGCCAGCAGCACGGGACAGGCCGGCTACGAGCAGTACTTC,CASSTGQAGYEQYF
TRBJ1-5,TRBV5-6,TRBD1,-,TGTGCCAGCAGCTTGGCCGCGGGACAGAGGAATCAGCCCCAGCATTTT,CASSLAAGQRNQPQHF
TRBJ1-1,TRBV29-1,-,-,TGCAGCGTTTTGGGGGGGCCGGGAGGTCCCACTGAAGCTTTCTTT,CSVLGGPGGPTEAFF
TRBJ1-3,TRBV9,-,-,TGTGCCAGCAGCGTAGGGGGCAGTCCTGGAAACACCATATATTTT,CASSVGGSPGNTIYF
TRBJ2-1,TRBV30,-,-,TGTGCCTGGAGTGTATCTCTTACCCGATTCGTCAGTAGCCGGTATTACAATGAGCAGTTCTTC,CAWSVSLTRFVSSRYYNEQFF
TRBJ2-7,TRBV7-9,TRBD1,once,TGTGCCAGCAGCTTAGGTCGGACAGGGTCCCACGAGCAGTACTTC,CASSLGRTGSHEQYF
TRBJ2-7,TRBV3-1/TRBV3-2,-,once,TGTGCCAGCAGCCCAACTTGGGGAGTTACCTACGAGCAGTACTTC,CASSPTWGVTYEQYF
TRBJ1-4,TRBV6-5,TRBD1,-,TGTGCCAGCAGATCCGCAGGGGGAGGTGGTGAAAAACTGTTTTTT,CASRSAGGGGEKLFF
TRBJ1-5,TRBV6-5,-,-,TGTGCCAGCATGCGGGGACCGAGTGGGGGTCAGCCCCAGCATTTT,CASMRGPSGGQPQHF
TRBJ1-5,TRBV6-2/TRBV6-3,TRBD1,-,TGTGCCAGCAGTCGCGGCCGGGCAGGGGGCGATTATCAGCCCCAGCATTTT,CASSRGRAGGDYQPQHF
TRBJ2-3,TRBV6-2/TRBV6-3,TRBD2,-,TGTGCCAGCAGTTACTCGAGGGGTAGCGGGGGCCCATCCACAGATACGCAGTATTTT,CASSYSRGSGGPSTDTQYF
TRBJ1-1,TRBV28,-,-,TGTGCCAGCAGTTCCCCGGGGGGTAGCACTGAAGCTTTCTTT,CASSSPGGSTEAFF
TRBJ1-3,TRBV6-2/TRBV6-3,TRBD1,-,TGTGCCAGCAGTGACCCCGGACAGGGAACCTCTGGAAACACCATATATTTT,CASSDPGQGTSGNTIYF
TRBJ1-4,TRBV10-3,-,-,TGTGCCACCGCGGGGGAATTGGGTGAAAAACTGTTTTTT,CATAGELGEKLFF
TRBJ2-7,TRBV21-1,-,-,TGTGCCAGCAGCAAAGAGGCAGGGGTAGGCAACGAGCAGTACTTC,CASSKEAGVGNEQYF
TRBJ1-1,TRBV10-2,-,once,TGCGCCAGCAGTGAGGGTACAGGACACACTGAAGCTTTCTTT,CASSEGTGHTEAFF
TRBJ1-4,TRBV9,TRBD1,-,TGTGCCAGCAGCGCCGGGGACAGGATAAATGAAAAACTGTTTTTT,CASSAGDRINEKLFF
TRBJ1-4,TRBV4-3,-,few,TGCGCCAGCAGCCAAGACGTCAGGGTTAATGAAAAACTGTTTTTT,CASSQDVRVNEKLFF
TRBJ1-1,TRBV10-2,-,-,TGCGCCAGCAGGGCCAGGACTGAAGCTTTCTTT,CASRARTEAFF
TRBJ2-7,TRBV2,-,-,TGTGCCAGCAGTTACGAGGGCGAGCAGTACTTC,CASSYEGEQYF
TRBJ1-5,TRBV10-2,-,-,TGCGCCGCGAGGGGGGGGACTCAGCCCCAGCATTTT,CAARGGTQPQHF
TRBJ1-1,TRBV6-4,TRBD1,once,TGTGCCAGCAGCGGGACAGGGGGTAGCACTGAAGCTTTCTTT,CASSGTGGSTEAFF
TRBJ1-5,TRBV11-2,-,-,TGTGCCAGCAGCTTAGATAAATTCGGGATAGGCAATCAGCCCCAGCATTTT,CASSLDKFGIGNQPQHF
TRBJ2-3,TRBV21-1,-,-,TGTGCCAGGCTTCTACAGCGGGGCCTCAGCACAGATACGCAGTATTTT,CARLLQRGLSTDTQYF
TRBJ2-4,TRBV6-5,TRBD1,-,TGTGCCAGCAGTTCTCCGACAGGGGCCAAAAACATTCAGTACTTC,CASSSPTGAKNIQYF
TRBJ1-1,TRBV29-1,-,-,TGCAGCGCTGCTGAGGGCACGAACACTGAAGCTTTCTTT,CSAAEGTNTEAFF
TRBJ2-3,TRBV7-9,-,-,TGTGCCAGCAGCCATAGTTCGGGTATTAAAGATACGCAGTATTTT,CASSHSSGIKDTQYF
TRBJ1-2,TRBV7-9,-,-,TGTGCCAGCAGCTTAACAAGTTCCGGGACAAGAGATGGCTACACCTTC,CASSLTSSGTRDGYTF
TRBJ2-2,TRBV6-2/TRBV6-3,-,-,TGTGCCAGCAGTCCCTTCGTAGGGACACCGACACAGAACACCGGGGAGCTGTTTTTT,CASSPFVGTPTQNTGELFF
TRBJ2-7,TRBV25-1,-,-,TGTGCCAGCAGTGGCCGGGACACGGCCTACGAGCAGTACTTC,CASSGRDTAYEQYF